What follows is one T cell receptor (beta chain) and its context. Its recognized antigen is unknown. No base qualities exist here, and no much larger clone lies one base off it. The treatment or condition label here, explained by the study, means: around 19 received Ad26.COV2.S at low or high dose, single or two shots; roughly five received placebo; per-sample allocation not given. For vaccine and placebo recipients, repertoires were sequenced using samples collected on day 63 after the first injection. In Cohort 1b, 25 or so adults aged 18-55 years were enrolled at a single site in Boston, USA, between 29 July and 7 August 2020. Ad26.COV2.S was a replication-incompetent adenovirus type 26 vector expressing a prefusion-stabilized SARS-CoV-2 spike protein from the original Wuhan strain. TCRbeta CDR3 regions were sequenced with the immunoSEQ Assay. After extraction, genomic DNA underwent amplification by bias-controlled multiplex PCR, followed by high-throughput sequencing. The source study handled its data this way. To quantify the absolute abundance of every unique TCRbeta CDR3 region, sequences were collapsed and filtered. T cell fraction was estimated by normalizing TCRbeta template counts to usable DNA, which was measured by amplifying reference genes present in all nucleated cells. Repertoire TCRs were annotated as SARS-CoV-2-specific by exact matching of V gene, CDR3 amino acid sequence and J gene to a known reactive TCR set. MIRA supplied the reference SARS-CoV-2 TCR set, which was filtered for enrichment in COVID-19-positive ImmuneCODE repertoires so that public or cross-reactive TCRs were removed. Using the MIRA antigens, annotated TCRs were further analysed by specific ORF or by position within an ORF. Breadth was defined as the number of annotated unique rearrangements divided by the total number of unique productive rearrangements, and depth was defined as the summed frequency of the annotated unique rearrangements. Two-sided Wilcoxon rank-sum tests were applied when comparing TCR breadth between groups. Sourced from immuneACCESS, this table was stored by TCRdb with only in-frame sequences that have V and J called. A share of the clones is absent; for the studies checked, an unresolved V gene accounts for under half, and the remainder has no known explanation. That table supplies the V and J calls and clone size; D and trimming were determined from the DNA. The sample contains 400,000 to 500,000 clones, roughly 90% of them found a single time. The leading ten clones occupy approximately 4% of the sample.

This sample is part of a study of Ad26.COV2.S vaccination and SARS-CoV-2 variants (dated by TCRdb to 2020 to 2022). With respect to the entire study: Vaccine-arm donors came from COV1001, a multicentre, randomized, double-blind, placebo-controlled phase I-IIa trial of Ad26.COV2.S in healthy adults. Ad26.COV2.S was administered intramuscularly at 5 x 10^10 or 1 x 10^11 viral particles, either as a single shot or as two shots given 56 days apart. TCRbeta repertoire sequencing served as the tool for gauging how specific and how broad the SARS-CoV-2-reactive T cell receptors were following Ad26.COV2.S vaccination. A total of 32 samples were included in the TCR-sequenced set, comprising around 20 Ad26.COV2.S vaccine recipients, 5 placebo recipients and 8 SARS-CoV-2 convalescent individuals. Participants in the trial were split at random into five groups of five each, receiving low-dose or high-dose Ad26.COV2.S once or twice, or else placebo on both occasions. Investigators remained blinded to trial group allocation during experiments and outcome assessment.

Study-wide conclusions, independent of this receptor: The study was not powered to compare responses between vaccine doses or regimens. The authors noted that total T cell responses may have been underestimated by the TCR breadth and depth analyses. After vaccination, spike-specific CD8+ and CD4+ T cell responses were reported to show substantial breadth. Compared with placebo recipients, Ad26.COV2.S recipients showed higher spike-specific TCR breadth (P = 0.0014). Comparable non-spike TCR breadth was observed between vaccine and placebo recipients, consistent with only spike being contained in the vaccine.

V is pruned by 2 bases and J by 5 bases, leaving 9 bases of the junction without a gene match. The CDR3 spans 16 residues, from the cysteine through the phenylalanine. Just CDR3 DNA is preserved here, 48 bases in frame from base 1. CDR1 and CDR2 (MNHEY, SMNVEV) derive from the germline V gene (reference sequence). Sequencing was performed on peripheral blood, taken in a trial of Ad26.COV2.S vaccine versus placebo. The sequence was obtained from a person aged 18-65 years who received the Ad26.COV2.S COVID-19 vaccine or a placebo. The chain links TRBV27 with TRBJ2-5; TRBD2 agrees with 9 junctional bases. The bases read TGTGCCAGCAGTTTAAGAGGCGGGGGGGCCCGGGAGACCCAGTACTTC. It translates to CASSLRGGGARETQYF.